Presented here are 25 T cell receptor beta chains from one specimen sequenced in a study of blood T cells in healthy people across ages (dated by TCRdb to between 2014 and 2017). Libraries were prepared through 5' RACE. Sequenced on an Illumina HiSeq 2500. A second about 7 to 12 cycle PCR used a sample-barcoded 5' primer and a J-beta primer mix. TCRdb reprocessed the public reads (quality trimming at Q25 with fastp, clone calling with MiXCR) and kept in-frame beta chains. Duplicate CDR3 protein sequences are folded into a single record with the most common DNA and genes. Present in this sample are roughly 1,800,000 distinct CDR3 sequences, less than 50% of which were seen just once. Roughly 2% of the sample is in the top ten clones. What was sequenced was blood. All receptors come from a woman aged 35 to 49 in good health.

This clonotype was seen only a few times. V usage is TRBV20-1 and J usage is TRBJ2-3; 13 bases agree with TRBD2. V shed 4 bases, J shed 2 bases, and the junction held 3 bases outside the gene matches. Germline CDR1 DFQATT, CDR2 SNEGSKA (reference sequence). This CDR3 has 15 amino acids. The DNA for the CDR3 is TGCAGTGCTAAGGGACTAGCGGGGATCACAGATACGCAGTATTTT. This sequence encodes CSAKGLAGITDTQYF.

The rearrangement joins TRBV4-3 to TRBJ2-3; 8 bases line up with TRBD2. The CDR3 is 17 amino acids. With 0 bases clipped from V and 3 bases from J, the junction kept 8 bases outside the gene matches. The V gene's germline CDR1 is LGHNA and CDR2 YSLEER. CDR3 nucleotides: TGCGCCAGCAGCCAAGAGTGGCTAGCGGGCGGAACAGATACGCAGTATTTT. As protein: CASSQEWLAGGTDTQYF.

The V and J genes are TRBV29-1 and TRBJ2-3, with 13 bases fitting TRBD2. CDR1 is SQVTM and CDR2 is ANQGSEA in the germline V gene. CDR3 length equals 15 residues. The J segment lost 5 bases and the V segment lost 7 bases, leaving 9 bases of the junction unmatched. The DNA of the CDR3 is TGCAGCGGAAAACCGACTAGCGGGGGGCGAGATACGCAGTATTTT. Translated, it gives CSGKPTSGGRDTQYF.

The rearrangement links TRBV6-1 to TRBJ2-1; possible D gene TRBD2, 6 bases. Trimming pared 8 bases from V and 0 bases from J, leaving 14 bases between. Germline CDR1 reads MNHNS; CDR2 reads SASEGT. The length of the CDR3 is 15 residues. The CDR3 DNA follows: TGTGCCAGCTCCGAGTGGGGAGGCTCCTACAATGAGCAGTTCTTC. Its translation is CASSEWGGSYNEQFF.

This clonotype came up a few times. CDR3 amino acids: CASIRGLAQETQYF. CDR3 bases: TGTGCCAGCATTAGGGGACTAGCCCAAGAGACCCAGTACTTC. The rearrangement links TRBV6-1 to TRBJ2-7; 9 nucleotides align to TRBD2. Judging by the DNA end, TRBJ2-5 fits better; the J call may be wrong. Germline V CDR1 and CDR2: MNHNS, SASEGT. This CDR3 is 14 amino acids long.

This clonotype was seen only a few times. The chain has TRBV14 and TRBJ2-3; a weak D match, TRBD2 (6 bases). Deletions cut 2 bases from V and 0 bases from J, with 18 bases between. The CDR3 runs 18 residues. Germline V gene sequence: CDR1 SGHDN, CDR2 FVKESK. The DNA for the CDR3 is TGTGCCAGCAGCCAATACGGGTGGCGGGGTAGGAGCACAGATACGCAGTATTTT. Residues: CASSQYGWRGRSTDTQYF.

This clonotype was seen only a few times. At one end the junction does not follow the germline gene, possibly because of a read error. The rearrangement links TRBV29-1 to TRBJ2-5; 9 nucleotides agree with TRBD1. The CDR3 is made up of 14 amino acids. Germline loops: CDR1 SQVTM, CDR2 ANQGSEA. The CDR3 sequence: CSVEGTGRRETQYF. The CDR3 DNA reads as TGCAGCGTCGAAGGGACAGGGCGACGGGAGACCCAGTACTTC.

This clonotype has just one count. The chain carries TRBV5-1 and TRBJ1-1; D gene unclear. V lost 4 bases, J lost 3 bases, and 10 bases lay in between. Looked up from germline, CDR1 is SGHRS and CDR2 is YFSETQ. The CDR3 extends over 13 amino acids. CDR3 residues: CASSPLSDTEAFF. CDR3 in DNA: TGCGCCAGCAGCCCGCTTTCGGACACTGAAGCTTTCTTT. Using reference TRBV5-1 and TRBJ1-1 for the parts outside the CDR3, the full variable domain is KAGVTQTPRYLIKTRGQQVTLSCSPISGHRSVSWYQQTPGQGLQFLFEYFSETQRNKGNFPGRFSGRQFSNSRSEMNVSTLELGDSALYLCASSPLSDTEAFFGQGTRLTVV.

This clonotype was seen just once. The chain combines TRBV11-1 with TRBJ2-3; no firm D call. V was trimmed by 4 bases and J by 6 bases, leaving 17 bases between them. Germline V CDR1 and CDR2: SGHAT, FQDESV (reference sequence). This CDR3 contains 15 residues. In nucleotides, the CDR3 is TGTGCCAGCAGCTCAACGGAAGGGAATGGGGATACGCAGTATTTT. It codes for CASSSTEGNGDTQYF.

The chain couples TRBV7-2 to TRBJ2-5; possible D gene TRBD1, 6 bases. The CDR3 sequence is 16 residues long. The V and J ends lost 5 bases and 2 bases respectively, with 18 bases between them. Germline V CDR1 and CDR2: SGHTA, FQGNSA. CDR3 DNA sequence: TGTGCCAGCAGCCCCTACCACCCGGGACATCAAGAGACCCAGTACTTC. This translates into CASSPYHPGHQETQYF.

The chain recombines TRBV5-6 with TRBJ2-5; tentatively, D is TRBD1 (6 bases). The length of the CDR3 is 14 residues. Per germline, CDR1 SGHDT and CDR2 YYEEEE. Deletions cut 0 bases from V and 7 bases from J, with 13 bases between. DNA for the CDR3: TGTGCCAGCAGCTTGGACCCAGGGGAAGGGACCCAGTACTTC. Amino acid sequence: CASSLDPGEGTQYF.

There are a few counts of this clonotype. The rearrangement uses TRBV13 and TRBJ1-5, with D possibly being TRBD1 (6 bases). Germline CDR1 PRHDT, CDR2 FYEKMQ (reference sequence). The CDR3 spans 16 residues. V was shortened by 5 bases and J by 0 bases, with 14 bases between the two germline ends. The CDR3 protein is CASSQRTVYSNQPQHF. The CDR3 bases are TGTGCCAGCAGCCAACGGACAGTTTATAGCAATCAGCCCCAGCATTTT.

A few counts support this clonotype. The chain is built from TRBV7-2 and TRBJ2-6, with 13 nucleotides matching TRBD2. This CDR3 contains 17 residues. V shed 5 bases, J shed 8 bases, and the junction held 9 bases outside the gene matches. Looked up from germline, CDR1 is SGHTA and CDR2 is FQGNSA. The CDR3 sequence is CASSARLAGGGPNVLTF. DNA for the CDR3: TGTGCCAGCAGCGCTCGACTAGCGGGGGGTGGTCCCAACGTCCTGACTTTC.

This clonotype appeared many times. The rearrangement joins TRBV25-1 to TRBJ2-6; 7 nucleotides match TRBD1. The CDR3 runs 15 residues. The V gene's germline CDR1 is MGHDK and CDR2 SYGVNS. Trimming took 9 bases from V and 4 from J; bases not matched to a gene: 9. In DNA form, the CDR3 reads TGTGCCAGTAGATGGACAGGCACCGGGGCCAACGTCCTGACTTTC. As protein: CASRWTGTGANVLTF. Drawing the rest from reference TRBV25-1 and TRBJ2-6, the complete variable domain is EADIYQTPRYLVIGTGKKITLECSQTMGHDKMYWYQQDPGMELHLIHYSYGVNSTEKGDLSSESTVSRIRTEHFPLTLESARPSHTSQYLCASRWTGTGANVLTFGAGSRLTVL.

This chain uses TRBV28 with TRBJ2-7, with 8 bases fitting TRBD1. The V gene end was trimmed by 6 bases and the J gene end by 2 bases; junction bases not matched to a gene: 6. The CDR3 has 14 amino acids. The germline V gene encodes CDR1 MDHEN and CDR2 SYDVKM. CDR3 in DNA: TGTGCCAGCAGCCTACAGGGGGAGACCTACGAGCAGTACGTC. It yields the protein CASSLQGETYEQYV.

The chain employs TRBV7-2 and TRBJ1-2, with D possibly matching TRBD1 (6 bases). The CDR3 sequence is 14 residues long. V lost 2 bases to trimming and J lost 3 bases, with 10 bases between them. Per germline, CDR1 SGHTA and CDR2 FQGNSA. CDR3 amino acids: CASSLQGIDYGYTF. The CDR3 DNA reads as TGTGCCAGCAGCTTACAGGGGATAGACTATGGCTACACCTTC.

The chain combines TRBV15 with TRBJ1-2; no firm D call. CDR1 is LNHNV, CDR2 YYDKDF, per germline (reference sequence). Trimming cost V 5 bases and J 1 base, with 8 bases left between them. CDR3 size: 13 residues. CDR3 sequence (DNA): TGTGCCACCAGCCAGGACGATAACTATGGCTACACCTTC. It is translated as CATSQDDNYGYTF.

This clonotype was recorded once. CDR3 nucleotides: TGCGCCAGTAAAGAGGGCGGCGAAGCCAAAAACATTCAGTACTTC. It translates to CASKEGGEAKNIQYF. V usage is TRBV5-1 and J usage is TRBJ2-4, with D possibly matching TRBD2 (5 bases). The CDR3 consists of 15 residues. The germline V and J ends were trimmed by 8 bases and 0 bases, with 15 bases remaining between them. CDR1 SGHRS and CDR2 YFSETQ come from the germline V gene.

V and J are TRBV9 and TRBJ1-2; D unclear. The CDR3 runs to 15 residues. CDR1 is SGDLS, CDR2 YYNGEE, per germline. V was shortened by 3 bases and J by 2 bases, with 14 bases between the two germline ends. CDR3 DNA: TGTGCCAGCAGCGCCAGCCTCGCGGCGAACTATGGCTACACCTTC. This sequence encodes CASSASLAANYGYTF.

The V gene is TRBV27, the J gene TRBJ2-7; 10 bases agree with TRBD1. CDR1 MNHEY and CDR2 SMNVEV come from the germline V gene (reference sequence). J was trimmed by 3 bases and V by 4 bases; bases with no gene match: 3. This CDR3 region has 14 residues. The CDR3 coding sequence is TGTGCCAGCAGTTCGACAGGGGGCTACTACGAGCAGTACTTC. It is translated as CASSSTGGYYEQYF.

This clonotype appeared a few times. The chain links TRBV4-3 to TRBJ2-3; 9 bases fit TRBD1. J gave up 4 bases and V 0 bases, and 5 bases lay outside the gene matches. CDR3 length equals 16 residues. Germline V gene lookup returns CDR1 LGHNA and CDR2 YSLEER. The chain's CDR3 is CASSQESGTGSDTQYF. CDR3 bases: TGCGCCAGCAGCCAAGAGTCCGGGACAGGGTCAGATACGCAGTATTTT.

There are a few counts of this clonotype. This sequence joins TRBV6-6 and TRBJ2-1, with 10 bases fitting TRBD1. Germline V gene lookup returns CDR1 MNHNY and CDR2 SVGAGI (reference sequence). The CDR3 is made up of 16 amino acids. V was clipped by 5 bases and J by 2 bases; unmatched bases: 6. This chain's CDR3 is CASSPRDRGTYNEQFF. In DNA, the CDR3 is TGTGCCAGCAGTCCCAGGGACAGGGGCACCTACAATGAGCAGTTCTTC.

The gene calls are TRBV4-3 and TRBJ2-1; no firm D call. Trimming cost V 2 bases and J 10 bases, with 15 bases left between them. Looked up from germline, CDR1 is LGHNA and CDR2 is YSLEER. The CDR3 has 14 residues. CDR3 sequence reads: CASSQRDELGEQFF. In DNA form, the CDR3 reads TGCGCCAGCAGCCAACGAGACGAACTGGGGGAGCAGTTCTTC.

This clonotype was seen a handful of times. As DNA, the CDR3 is TGTGCCAGCAGCGTGTCCTGGGGGGAGCAGTTCTTC. Translation: CASSVSWGEQFF. This chain connects TRBV9 to TRBJ2-1; either TRBD1 or TRBD2 may fit D (5 bases each). The V and J ends lost 2 bases and 10 bases respectively, with 10 bases between them. The CDR3 has 12 residues. Germline lookup yields CDR1 SGDLS and CDR2 YYNGEE.

The CDR3 DNA follows: TGCAGTGCTAGTGTACAGCTCGCTCACAATGAGCAGTACTTC. This codes for CSASVQLAHNEQYF. The chain couples TRBV20-1 to TRBJ2-5; D is ambiguous. Trimming left V 3 bases short and J 11 bases short, with 22 bases between. The CDR3 length is 14 residues. The germline gives CDR1 DFQATT, CDR2 SNEGSKA (reference sequence).